The present TCR beta chain was sequenced within a study of blood T cell repertoires in COVID-19. Study-level information: T cells, B-cell-depleted T cells, or PBMCs supplied cDNA or gDNA.

The sample holds a few counts of this clone. This CDR3 region has 13 residues. V lost 4 bases and J lost 4; bases outside the gene matches: 4. CDR1 is SEHNR and CDR2 is FQNEAQ in the germline V gene (reference sequence). Enrolment of Seattle patients took place during active infection, and they were followed longitudinally. Original analysis: Amplification of reference gene primers provided the estimated nucleated cell counts. Sequencing was performed with immunoSEQ multiplex PCR; in TCRdb, only in-frame clones are kept and a portion is missing. V and J calls and clone size follow that table, whereas D and trimming were derived from the DNA. This table holds 400,000 or so clones, about 89% found once.

This receptor was identified in a woman in her thirties or forties with COVID-19, enrolled during active disease. The sample was peripheral blood. This sequence joins TRBV7-9 and TRBJ2-7; 7 nucleotides match TRBD2. CDR3 in amino acids: CASSSSGGYEQYF. The CDR3 DNA reads TGTGCCAGCAGCTCATCGGGGGGTTACGAGCAGTACTTC.